These 7 T cell receptor beta chains came from one sample sequenced in a study of cytomegalovirus exposure and HLA in healthy donors. Repertoires were generated with immunoSEQ multiplex PCR, while TCRdb's copy carries only in-frame clones and drops some. The sample contains about 120,000 clones, roughly 89% of which appear only once. The specimen was PBMCs. These receptors all come from a woman aged 18 to 35 in good health and CMV-seronegative.

The chain is built from TRBV5-6 and TRBJ2-5, with 7 bases aligning to TRBD1. Per the germline V gene, CDR1 is SGHDT and CDR2 is YYEEEE. The CDR3 spans 12 residues. Trimming took 2 bases from V and 7 from J; bases not matched to a gene: 2. The CDR3 region is CASSLQGPTQYF. The CDR3 region has the DNA TGTGCCAGCAGCTTACAGGGGCCGACCCAGTACTTC.

This clone was seen once. Relative to the germline gene, one junction end is altered; a read error may explain this. This chain joins TRBV5-4 and TRBJ2-7; possible D gene TRBD2, 5 bases. Germline CDR1 SGHNT, CDR2 YYREEE (reference sequence). The CDR3 extends over 16 amino acids. The CDR3: CASSDRDSSVSGIRSF. The CDR3 DNA reads as TGTGCCAGCAGCGATCGAGACTCTTCGGTTTCGGGGATTCGATCCTTC.

The rearrangement uses TRBV7-3 and TRBJ2-3, with D perhaps matching TRBD2 (6 bases). The V gene lost 5 bases and the J gene lost 2 bases, with 17 bases spanning the gap. From germline, CDR1 is SGHTA and CDR2 FQGTGA. This CDR3 is built from 16 residues. Written as DNA, the CDR3 is TGTGCCAGCAGCCGCGGGACCAGTTCTAACACAGATACGCAGTATTTT. This translates into CASSRGTSSNTDTQYF.

The chain recombines TRBV11-1 with TRBJ2-1; 12 nucleotides agree with TRBD1. The germline V gene encodes CDR1 SGHAT and CDR2 FQDESV (reference sequence). V lost 5 bases, J lost 3 bases, and 8 bases stayed unmatched. The CDR3 runs to 17 residues. The CDR3 here is CASSHRGTGGLYNEQFF. The DNA of the CDR3 is TGTGCCAGCAGCCACCGAGGGACAGGGGGCCTCTACAATGAGCAGTTCTTC.

The chain employs TRBV14 and TRBJ2-7, with a tentative D call TRBD1 (6 bases). CDR1 is SGHDN and CDR2 is FVKESK in the germline V gene. V was cut by 1 base and J by 0 bases, with 10 bases left in between. This CDR3 comprises 15 residues. The CDR3 DNA follows: TGTGCCAGCAGCCAAGGAACAGGGATCTCCTACGAGCAGTACTTC. Translation: CASSQGTGISYEQYF.

The chain couples TRBV7-9 to TRBJ2-3, with TRBD1 matching 7 bases. V lost 4 bases and J lost 0; bases outside the gene matches: 7. Germline-derived CDR1 and CDR2 are SEHNR and FQNEAQ (reference sequence). The CDR3 has 16 amino acids. The CDR3 DNA follows: TGTGCCAGCAGCTCCGGCACGACAGGGAGCACAGATACGCAGTATTTT. Amino acid sequence: CASSSGTTGSTDTQYF.

This rearrangement joins TRBV5-4 to TRBJ1-2; TRBD1 agrees at 9 bases. There are 14 residues in the CDR3. Germline V gene lookup returns CDR1 SGHNT and CDR2 YYREEE (reference sequence). After removal of 2 bases from V and 3 bases from J, the junction contained 2 bases not matched to a gene. CDR3 in amino acids: CASSLDRGDYGYTF. CDR3 DNA: TGTGCCAGCAGCTTAGACAGGGGGGACTATGGCTACACCTTC.